A single sample gave rise to the 32 T cell receptor beta chains below, sequenced in a study of control samples from healthy donors and cancer patients. Only in-frame clones appear in the TCRdb table, and some are missing; sequencing was by immunoSEQ multiplex PCR. Of about 85,000 clones in the sample, roughly nine tenths were seen once. Sequenced material: blood. The receptors were gathered from a woman aged 55-69 years in good health.

V gene TRBV7-9 combines with J gene TRBJ2-1, with 8 bases that match TRBD2. This CDR3 spans 14 amino acids. Trimming removed 7 bases from V and 2 bases from J; junction bases left unmatched: 4. Germline V gene sequence: CDR1 SEHNR, CDR2 FQNEAQ (reference sequence). The CDR3 spells CASTRGAPYNEQFF. The CDR3 bases are TGTGCCAGCACGCGGGGGGCCCCCTACAATGAGCAGTTCTTC.

V is TRBV28 and J is TRBJ2-2; 9 nucleotides line up with TRBD1. V shed 4 bases, J shed 6 bases, and the junction held 9 bases outside the gene matches. The CDR3 sequence is 16 residues long. Germline V lookup: CDR1 MDHEN, CDR2 SYDVKM. The CDR3 region has the DNA TGTGCCAGCAGTTCACAGGGGACAGGGATTGCCGGGGAGCTGTTTTTT. As protein: CASSSQGTGIAGELFF.

The rearrangement uses TRBV3-1 (or the pseudogene TRBV3-2) and TRBJ1-2, with no clear D. Per germline, CDR1 LGHDT and CDR2 YNNKEL (reference sequence). With 1 base removed from V and 3 bases from J, the gap between germline ends came to 6 bases. The CDR3 loop spans 13 amino acids. The CDR3 bases are TGTGCCAGCAGCCAAGGGCCGTACTATGGCTACACCTTC. It specifies CASSQGPYYGYTF.

CDR3 nucleotide sequence: TGTGCCAGCAGCTTGAGAGGGCAGCCCCAGCATTTT. Encoded protein: CASSLRGQPQHF. This chain connects TRBV7-2 to TRBJ1-5; D is ambiguous. The CDR3 is 12 amino acids. The germline gives CDR1 SGHTA, CDR2 FQGNSA. With 3 bases removed from V and 7 bases from J, the gap between germline ends came to 7 bases. The whole variable domain, filled in from reference TRBV7-2 and TRBJ1-5, reads GAGVSQSPSNKVTEKGKDVELRCDPISGHTALYWYRQSLGQGLEFLIYFQGNSAPDKSGLPSDRFSAERTGGSVSTLTIQRTQQEDSAVYLCASSLRGQPQHFGDGTRLSIL.

The chain couples TRBV29-1 to TRBJ2-1; no clear D gene. Germline assignment: CDR1 SQVTM and CDR2 ANQGSEA. V was cut by 2 bases and J by 7 bases, with 6 bases left in between. The CDR3 covers 11 residues. The CDR3 spells CSVERSNEQFF. The CDR3 DNA is TGCAGCGTTGAACGGTCGAATGAGCAGTTCTTC.

The chain combines TRBV12-5 with TRBJ2-3; 7 positions match TRBD2. The CDR3 length is 15 residues. V lost 3 bases, J lost 2 bases, and 5 bases stayed unmatched. Per germline, CDR1 LGHNT and CDR2 FRNRAP. CDR3 bases: TGTGCTAGTGGTTTAGAGGGAGGGGACACAGATACGCAGTATTTT. Its translation: CASGLEGGDTDTQYF.

This rearrangement joins TRBV19 to TRBJ1-2; D is possibly TRBD1 (5 bases). The CDR3 totals 13 residues. The germline V and J ends were trimmed by 3 bases and 1 base, with 6 bases remaining between them. CDR1 is LNHDA, CDR2 SQIVND, per germline (reference sequence). The CDR3 sequence: CASSIQGNYGYTF. The CDR3 coding sequence is TGTGCCAGTAGTATCCAGGGTAACTATGGCTACACCTTC.

For the CDR3, the DNA is TGTGCCAGCAGCTCCCGGCCAGGGGTTGTCTACACCTTC. This translates into CASSSRPGVVYTF. The chain is built from TRBV11-3 and TRBJ1-2, with a tentative D call TRBD1 (6 bases). Germline loops: CDR1 SGHNT, CDR2 YENEEA. V gave up 4 bases and J gave up 10 bases, with 16 bases separating them. There are 13 residues in the CDR3.

Only a few counts were recorded for this clone. This chain uses TRBV7-8 with TRBJ2-5; D ambiguous. There are 15 residues in the CDR3. From germline, CDR1 is SGHVS and CDR2 FQNEAQ. The ends were cut back, 6 bases at V and 2 bases at J, with 16 bases in the middle. This CDR3 reads CASRGGAGGQETQYF. DNA for the CDR3: TGTGCCAGCAGAGGTGGAGCCGGCGGTCAAGAGACCCAGTACTTC.

The chain recombines TRBV19 with TRBJ1-2; no definite D call. The ends were cut back, 11 bases at V and 4 bases at J, with 11 bases in the middle. Germline-derived CDR1 and CDR2 are LNHDA and SQIVND (reference sequence). The CDR3 runs to 11 residues. For the CDR3, the DNA is TGTGCCTCCCGTGCGGCCTATGGCTACACCTTC. Its protein is CASRAAYGYTF.

V is TRBV7-2 and J is TRBJ2-7; D perhaps matches TRBD2 (6 bases). V was trimmed by 5 bases and J by 2 bases, leaving 22 bases between them. Germline CDR1 and CDR2: SGHTA and FQGNSA. There are 17 residues in the CDR3. CDR3 DNA: TGTGCCAGCAGCCCGAGAGGTTGGGGACTCTCGACCTACGAGCAGTACTTC. This encodes CASSPRGWGLSTYEQYF.

This rearrangement joins TRBV7-2 to TRBJ2-7; D call uncertain. The germline CDR1 and CDR2 sequences are SGHTA and FQGNSA. This CDR3 is 15 amino acids long. With 6 bases removed from V and 5 bases from J, the gap between germline ends came to 20 bases. CDR3 protein: CASSTPGVGMDEQYF. CDR3 nucleotide sequence: TGTGCCAGCAGTACCCCAGGTGTGGGGATGGACGAGCAGTACTTC.

This sequence joins TRBV4-2 and TRBJ2-2; maybe TRBD2 (5 bases). The V end was cut by 3 bases, the J end by 3 bases, with 17 bases between. The CDR3 has 17 amino acids. Germline V lookup: CDR1 LGHNA, CDR2 YNFKEQ. In nucleotides, the CDR3 is TGTGCCAGCAGCCAGGCCAAGGACTCAGAGGACACCGGGGAGCTGTTTTTT. Amino acid sequence: CASSQAKDSEDTGELFF.

This clone was observed once. The J gene is TRBJ2-3, the V gene TRBV7-2; D ambiguous. Germline V gene sequence: CDR1 SGHTA, CDR2 FQGNSA. Between the trimmed V and J ends, which lost 7 bases and 6 bases, there was a span of 14 bases. CDR3 length: 13 residues. CDR3 bases: TGTGCCAGCACCCTAAGGGAAGGGGATACGCAGTATTTT. It translates to CASTLREGDTQYF.

The rearrangement uses TRBV3-1 (or the pseudogene TRBV3-2) and TRBJ2-3; D is uncertain. The ends were cut back, 4 bases at V and 0 bases at J, with 14 bases in the middle. CDR1 is LGHDT and CDR2 is YNNKEL in the germline V gene (reference sequence). The CDR3 spans 16 residues. The CDR3 coding sequence is TGTGCCAGCAGCCCGACCCCGCGGCAGAGCACAGATACGCAGTATTTT. It codes for CASSPTPRQSTDTQYF.

The J gene is TRBJ1-2, the V gene TRBV27; 11 nucleotides match TRBD1. The CDR3 totals 17 residues. The ends lost 5 bases at V and 4 bases at J; junction bases unmatched: 12. CDR1 MNHEY and CDR2 SMNVEV come from the germline V gene (reference sequence). The CDR3 DNA reads as TGTGCCAGCAGTCGACAAGGACAGGGGGCGCGAATCTATGGCTACACCTTC. It is translated as CASSRQGQGARIYGYTF.

V gene TRBV10-2 combines with J gene TRBJ2-1; 8 nucleotides match TRBD2. V shed 2 bases and J 6 bases; nucleotides not matched to a gene: 6. CDR3 length equals 15 residues. CDR1 and CDR2 (germline): WSHSY, SAAADI. CDR3 protein: CASSERRLASNEQFF. The CDR3 DNA reads TGCGCCAGCAGTGAGCGACGACTAGCGTCCAATGAGCAGTTCTTC.

The chain employs TRBV18 and TRBJ1-4; D is unclear. The CDR3 is 12 residues long. From germline, CDR1 is KGHSH and CDR2 LQKENI. V was pared by 6 bases and J by 10 bases, with 12 bases between. The CDR3 region is CASSGEGGKLFF. CDR3 sequence (DNA): TGTGCCAGCTCGGGAGAGGGCGGAAAACTGTTTTTT. The full variable domain, rest sourced from reference TRBV18 and TRBJ1-4, is NAGVMQNPRHLVRRRGQEARLRCSPMKGHSHVYWYRQLPEEGLKFMVYLQKENIIDESGMPKERFSAEFPKEGPSILRIQQVVRGDSAAYFCASSGEGGKLFFGSGTQLSVL.

The chain couples TRBV5-4 to TRBJ1-2, with a weak D call TRBD1 (5 bases). V was shortened by 4 bases and J by 5 bases, with 21 bases between the two germline ends. The CDR3 is 16 residues long. From germline, CDR1 is SGHNT and CDR2 YYREEE (reference sequence). The CDR3 coding sequence is TGTGCCAGCAGCCCATCGCCGGGACCTTCAATATATGGCTACACCTTC. As protein: CASSPSPGPSIYGYTF.

The chain combines TRBV3-1 (or the pseudogene TRBV3-2) with TRBJ2-2, with D possibly called TRBD1 or TRBD2 (5 bases each). This CDR3 spans 15 amino acids. Between the trimmed V and J ends, which lost 5 bases and 5 bases, there was a span of 15 bases. CDR1 is LGHDT, CDR2 YNNKEL, per germline (reference sequence). Here the CDR3 reads CASSEFSWGTGELFF. In DNA form, the CDR3 reads TGTGCCAGCAGCGAGTTTTCCTGGGGGACCGGGGAGCTGTTTTTT.

The chain has TRBV10-3 and TRBJ1-2, with 10 positions matching TRBD1. This CDR3 has 14 amino acids. The germline V gene encodes CDR1 ENHRY and CDR2 SYGVKD. Trimming at V came to 4 bases and at J to 6 bases, leaving 5 bases not matched to a gene. This CDR3 reads CAISARDRGDGYTF. The DNA for the CDR3 is TGTGCCATCAGTGCCCGGGACAGGGGCGATGGCTACACCTTC.

This clone was picked up one time. The chain uses TRBV5-4 and TRBJ1-1; possible D gene TRBD1, 6 bases. CDR1 and CDR2 from the germline V gene are SGHNT and YYREEE (reference sequence). Trimming removed 1 base at V and 7 bases at J, with 11 bases between. The CDR3 extends over 13 amino acids. The CDR3 reads CASSLTGTGEAFF. CDR3 nucleotides: TGTGCCAGCAGCTTGACAGGGACGGGTGAAGCTTTCTTT.

The chain links TRBV12-5 to TRBJ2-3, with 10 nucleotides matching TRBD1. The CDR3 contains 14 residues. Germline V lookup: CDR1 LGHNT, CDR2 FRNRAP. Germline trimming cut 4 bases from V and 8 bases from J; bases unmatched to any gene: 6. CDR3: CASGSGQGSGTQYF. The CDR3 nucleotides read TGTGCTAGTGGTTCGGGACAGGGGAGTGGTACGCAGTATTTT.

The V gene is TRBV18, the J gene TRBJ1-1, with no clear D. The CDR3 length is 15 residues. The germline V and J ends were trimmed by 4 bases and 2 bases, with 14 bases remaining between them. CDR1 KGHSH and CDR2 LQKENI come from the germline V gene. The chain's CDR3 is CASSLGRTGNTEAFF. The CDR3 DNA reads TGTGCCAGCTCACTTGGGAGGACGGGTAACACTGAAGCTTTCTTT. Looking up the rest from reference TRBV18 and TRBJ1-1 gives the full variable domain: NAGVMQNPRHLVRRRGQEARLRCSPMKGHSHVYWYRQLPEEGLKFMVYLQKENIIDESGMPKERFSAEFPKEGPSILRIQQVVRGDSAAYFCASSLGRTGNTEAFFGQGTRLTVV.

The chain recombines TRBV6-1 with TRBJ1-1; D gene unclear. Germline CDR1 reads MNHNS; CDR2 reads SASEGT. Trimming shortened V by 2 bases and J by 5 bases, and 6 bases separated the two germline ends. The CDR3 spans 12 residues. This CDR3 is CASSERKTEAFF. In DNA, the CDR3 is TGTGCCAGCAGTGAAAGGAAAACTGAAGCTTTCTTT.

The chain links TRBV3-1 (or the pseudogene TRBV3-2) to TRBJ1-1, with D possibly being TRBD1 (5 bases). With 0 bases removed from V and 0 bases from J, the gap between germline ends came to 8 bases. This CDR3 contains 15 residues. The germline V gene encodes CDR1 LGHDT and CDR2 YNNKEL (reference sequence). The CDR3 DNA reads TGTGCCAGCAGCCAAGAAACAGGTATGAACACTGAAGCTTTCTTT. This encodes CASSQETGMNTEAFF.

The rearrangement uses TRBV15 and TRBJ1-2, with D possibly being TRBD1 (5 bases). Germline V gene sequence: CDR1 LNHNV, CDR2 YYDKDF (reference sequence). Trimming stripped 3 bases from V and 3 bases from J, with 17 bases between. This CDR3 is 16 amino acids long. The CDR3 bases are TGTGCCACCAGCAGCTACCCGACAGTGGGACACTATGGCTACACCTTC. Protein sequence: CATSSYPTVGHYGYTF.

This clone was picked up a small number of times. The rearrangement links TRBV19 to TRBJ1-2, with D perhaps TRBD1 (5 bases). Trimming shortened V by 7 bases and J by 2 bases, and 17 bases separated the two germline ends. This CDR3 region has 15 residues. Germline assignment: CDR1 LNHDA and CDR2 SQIVND (reference sequence). The CDR3 loop is CASTLGGRPNYGYTF. In nucleotides, the CDR3 is TGTGCCAGTACCCTCGGGGGACGCCCAAACTATGGCTACACCTTC.

This chain uses TRBV2 with TRBJ1-1, with 7 bases that match TRBD1. The germline gives CDR1 SNHLY, CDR2 FYNNEI. The trim removed 4 bases at V and 7 bases at J, leaving 9 bases unmatched. The CDR3 has 14 residues. The CDR3 protein is CASSVWTGAGEAFF. Here the CDR3 DNA reads TGTGCCAGCAGTGTGTGGACAGGAGCAGGTGAAGCTTTCTTT.

The chain carries TRBV28 and TRBJ2-3; no clear D gene. The CDR3 totals 15 residues. V lost 2 bases to trimming and J lost 1 base, with 10 bases between them. Germline lookup yields CDR1 MDHEN and CDR2 SYDVKM. CDR3 in amino acids: CASSLNPQGTDTQYF. The CDR3 DNA is TGTGCCAGCAGTTTAAACCCTCAGGGCACAGATACGCAGTATTTT. The full variable domain, completed using reference TRBV28 and TRBJ2-3, is DVKVTQSSRYLVKRTGEKVFLECVQDMDHENMFWYRQDPGLGLRLIYFSYDVKMKEKGDIPEGYSVSREKKERFSLILESASTNQTSMYLCASSLNPQGTDTQYFGPGTRLTVL.

By share, this clone counts as medium-sized. The genes are TRBV19 and TRBJ2-3; the D gene could be TRBD1 or TRBD2 (5 bases each). The CDR3 has 12 residues. The ends were cut back, 6 bases at V and 4 bases at J, with 8 bases in the middle. Germline loops: CDR1 LNHDA, CDR2 SQIVND (reference sequence). The CDR3 spells CASRRGADTQYF. As DNA, the CDR3 is TGTGCCAGTAGACGAGGGGCAGATACGCAGTATTTT.

The J gene is TRBJ1-1, the V gene TRBV27; a possible D gene is TRBD1 (5 bases). The germline gives CDR1 MNHEY, CDR2 SMNVEV (reference sequence). The V and J ends lost 7 bases and 6 bases respectively, with 15 bases between them. The CDR3 has 13 residues. CDR3 bases: TGTGCCAGCACTCCCCGGGGGGGGTCTGAAGCTTTCTTT. This encodes CASTPRGGSEAFF.